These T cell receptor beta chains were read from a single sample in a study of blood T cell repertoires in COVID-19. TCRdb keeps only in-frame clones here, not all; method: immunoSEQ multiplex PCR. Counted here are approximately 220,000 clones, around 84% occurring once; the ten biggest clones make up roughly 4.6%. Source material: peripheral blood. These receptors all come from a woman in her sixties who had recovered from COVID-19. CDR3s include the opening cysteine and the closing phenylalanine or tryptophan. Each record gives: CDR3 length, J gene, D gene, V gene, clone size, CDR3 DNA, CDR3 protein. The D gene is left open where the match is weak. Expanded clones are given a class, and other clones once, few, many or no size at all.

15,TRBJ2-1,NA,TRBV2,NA,TGTGCCAGCAGCGGACAGGGACTAAACCTCAATGAGCAGTTCTTC,CASSGQGLNLNEQFF
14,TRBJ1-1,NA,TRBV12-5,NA,TGTGCTAGTGGTTTGGTTGGGGGAGGGGCTGAAGCTTTCTTT,CASGLVGGGAEAFF
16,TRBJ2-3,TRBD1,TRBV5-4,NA,TGTGCCAGCAGCAACCCCGGGACAGCTAGCACAGATACGCAGTATTTT,CASSNPGTASTDTQYF
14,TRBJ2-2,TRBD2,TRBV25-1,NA,TGTGCCAGCACCGGGGGGGGAAACCCCGGGGAGCTGTTTTTT,CASTGGGNPGELFF
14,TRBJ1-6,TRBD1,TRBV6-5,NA,TGTGCCAGCAGAAACGAAGGGGGCCGGTCACCCCTCCACTTT,CASRNEGGRSPLHF
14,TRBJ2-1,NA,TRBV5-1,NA,TGCGCCAGCAGCTTGCTCCAGGGGAACAATGAGCAGTTCTTC,CASSLLQGNNEQFF
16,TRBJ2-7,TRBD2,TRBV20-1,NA,TGCAGTGCTAGTCAAGGGACTAGCGGGGTCTCCTACGAGCAGTACTTC,CSASQGTSGVSYEQYF
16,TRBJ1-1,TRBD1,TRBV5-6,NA,TGTGCCAGCAGCTGGGGATACAGGGGACAGAACACTGAAGCTTTCTTT,CASSWGYRGQNTEAFF
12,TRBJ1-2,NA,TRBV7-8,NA,TGTGCCAGCAGCCCCTCCAGCTATGGCTACACCTTC,CASSPSSYGYTF
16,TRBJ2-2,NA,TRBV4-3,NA,TGCGCCAGCAGCCAATGGGGGACACCGGGCACCGGGGAGCTGTTTTTT,CASSQWGTPGTGELFF
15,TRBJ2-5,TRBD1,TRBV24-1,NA,TGTGCCACCAGTGATTCCAGGGGGTCGGGAGAGACCCAGTACTTC,CATSDSRGSGETQYF
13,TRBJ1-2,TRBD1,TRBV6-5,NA,TGTGCCAGCAGGACAGGGGCAGGATATGGCTACACCTTC,CASRTGAGYGYTF
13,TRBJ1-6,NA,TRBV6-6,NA,TGTGCCAGCAGTTACGGGGGGGATTCACCCCTCCACTTT,CASSYGGDSPLHF
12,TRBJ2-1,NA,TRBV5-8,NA,TGTGCCAGCAGTCCCGGGTACAATGAGCAGTTCTTC,CASSPGYNEQFF
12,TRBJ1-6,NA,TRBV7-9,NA,TGTGCCAGCAGCTTACAGGATTCACCCCTCCACTTT,CASSLQDSPLHF
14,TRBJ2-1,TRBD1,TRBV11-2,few,TGTGCCAGCAGCCCCAACAGGGGAGACAATGAGCAGTTCTTC,CASSPNRGDNEQFF
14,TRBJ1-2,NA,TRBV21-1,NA,TGTGCCAGCAGCAAAATTGTCCGTAGCTATGGCTACACCTTC,CASSKIVRSYGYTF
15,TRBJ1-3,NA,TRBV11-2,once,TGTGCCAGCAGCTCTGGCGGGGCAGCTGGAAACACCATATATTTT,CASSSGGAAGNTIYF
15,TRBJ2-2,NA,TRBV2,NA,TGTGCCAGCAGGGTAGAAAACCCGAACACCGGGGAGCTGTTTTTT,CASRVENPNTGELFF
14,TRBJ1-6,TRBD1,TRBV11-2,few,TGTGCCAGCAGCTCCCGGACAGGACGGTCACCCCTCCACTTT,CASSSRTGRSPLHF
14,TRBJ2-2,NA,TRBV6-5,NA,TGTGCCAGCAGTTACACTCTCGGGGCCGGGGAGCTGTTTTTT,CASSYTLGAGELFF
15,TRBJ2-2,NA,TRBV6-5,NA,TGTGCCAGCAGTTACTCGTCGGGTGTCACCGGGGAGCTGTTTTTT,CASSYSSGVTGELFF
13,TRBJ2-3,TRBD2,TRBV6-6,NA,TGTGCCAGCAAGGGAGGGCGGGCAGATACGCAGTATTTT,CASKGGRADTQYF
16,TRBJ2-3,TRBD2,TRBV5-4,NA,TGTGCCAGCAGCTTGGACCCCGGACTAGCGGGGGATACGCAGTATTTT,CASSLDPGLAGDTQYF
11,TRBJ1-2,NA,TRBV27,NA,TGTGCCACCCTCGGGGGGAATGGCTACACCTTC,CATLGGNGYTF
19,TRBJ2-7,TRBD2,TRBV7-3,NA,TGTGCCAGCAGCCCCGGTACCCACAGCGGGGCTAACGACTCCTACGAGCAGTACTTC,CASSPGTHSGANDSYEQYF
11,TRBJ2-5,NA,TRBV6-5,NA,TGTGCCAGCAACCGGGGGGAGACCCAGTACTTC,CASNRGETQYF
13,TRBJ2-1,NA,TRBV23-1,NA,TGCGCCAGCAGTCAGATTCAGAACAATGAGCAGTTCTTC,CASSQIQNNEQFF
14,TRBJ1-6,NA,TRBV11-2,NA,TGTGCCAGCAGTTTACAGGGCAGAAATTCACCCCTCCACTTT,CASSLQGRNSPLHF
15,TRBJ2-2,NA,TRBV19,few,TGTGCCAGTAGTTCCAGCGGGACAAACACCGGGGAGCTGTTTTTT,CASSSSGTNTGELFF
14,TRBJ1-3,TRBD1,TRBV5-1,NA,TGCGCCAGCAGCAATGACAGGGAGGGAAACACCATATATTTT,CASSNDREGNTIYF
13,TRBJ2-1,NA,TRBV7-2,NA,TGTGCCAGCAGCCGGGACTTTTACAATGAGCAGTTCTTC,CASSRDFYNEQFF
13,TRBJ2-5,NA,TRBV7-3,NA,TGTGCCAGCAGCTTGGGGGGTAAAGAGACCCAGTACTTC,CASSLGGKETQYF
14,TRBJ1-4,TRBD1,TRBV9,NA,TGTGCCAGCAGCGTGGGCAGGGGGAATGAAAAACTGTTTTTT,CASSVGRGNEKLFF
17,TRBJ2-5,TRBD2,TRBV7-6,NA,TGTGCCAGCAGCTTATGGGCTAGCGGGGGGATGGTAGAGACCCAGTACTTC,CASSLWASGGMVETQYF
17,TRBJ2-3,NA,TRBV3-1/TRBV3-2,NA,TGTGCCAGCAGCCTCCGACCGGGGGTCTTATACGCAGATACGCAGTATTTT,CASSLRPGVLYADTQYF
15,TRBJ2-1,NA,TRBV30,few,TGTGCCTGGAGCGGGGGTACAGGGGTTCGGAATGAGCAGTTCTTC,CAWSGGTGVRNEQFF
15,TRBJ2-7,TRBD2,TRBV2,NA,TGTGCCAGCAGTGAAGATCTAGCGGGGGACTACGAGCAGTACTTC,CASSEDLAGDYEQYF
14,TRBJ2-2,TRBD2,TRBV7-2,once,TGTGCCAGCAGCCCTCGGGAGGGGGCCGGGGAGCTGTTTTTT,CASSPREGAGELFF
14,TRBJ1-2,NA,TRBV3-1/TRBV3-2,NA,TGTGCCAGCAGCCTTCAAACCCCTCAGGGTGTCTACACCTTC,CASSLQTPQGVYTF
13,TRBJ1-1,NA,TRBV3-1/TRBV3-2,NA,TGTGCCAGCAGCCTCACAGGAGACACTGAAGCTTTCTTT,CASSLTGDTEAFF
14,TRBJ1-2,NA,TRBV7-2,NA,TGTGCCAGCAGCTTAGCACCCACCAGCTATGGCTACACCTTC,CASSLAPTSYGYTF
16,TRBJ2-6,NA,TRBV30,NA,TGTGCCTGGAGTGTTAGCACAGGGACTGGGGCCAACGTCCTGACTTTC,CAWSVSTGTGANVLTF
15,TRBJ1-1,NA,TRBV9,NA,TGTGCCAGCAGCGCGCCCGGGACAATCAACACTGAAGCTTTCTTT,CASSAPGTINTEAFF
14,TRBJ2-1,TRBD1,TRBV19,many,TGTGCCAGTAGCCGGACAGGGATGGGTGATGAGCAGTTCTTC,CASSRTGMGDEQFF
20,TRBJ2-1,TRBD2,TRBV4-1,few,TGCGCCAGCAGCCAACCCCAGGGACTAGCGGGGGGGCAGTCCTACAATGAGCAGTTCTTC,CASSQPQGLAGGQSYNEQFF
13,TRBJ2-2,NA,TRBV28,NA,TGTGCCAGCAGTCTACCGAACACCGGGGAGCTGTTTTTT,CASSLPNTGELFF
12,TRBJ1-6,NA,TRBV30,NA,TGTGCCTGGAAGCAGGGTACGTCACCCCTCCACTTT,CAWKQGTSPLHF
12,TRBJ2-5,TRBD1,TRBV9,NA,TGTGCCAGCAGCGGCACAGGGGGAGCCCAGTACTTC,CASSGTGGAQYF
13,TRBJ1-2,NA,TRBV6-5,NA,TGTGCCAGCAGCCCCGGGCAGGGAGGCGGCTACACCTTC,CASSPGQGGGYTF
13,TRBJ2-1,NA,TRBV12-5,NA,TGTGCTAGTGGTTTGGGGGTTGCGGGTGAGCAGTTCTTC,CASGLGVAGEQFF
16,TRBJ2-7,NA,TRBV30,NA,TGTGCCTGGAGTGTGCCGGGGGGCCGAGAGCTAGCCGAGCAGTACTTC,CAWSVPGGRELAEQYF
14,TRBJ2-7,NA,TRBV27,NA,TGTGCCAGCAGGCGATTACAAACAGGATACGAGCAGTACTTC,CASRRLQTGYEQYF
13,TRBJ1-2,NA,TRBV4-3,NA,TGCGCCAGCAGCCAAGATCGGGGGTATGGCTACACCTTC,CASSQDRGYGYTF
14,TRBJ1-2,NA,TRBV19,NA,TGTGCCAGTAACTGGGACAAAAGTAACTATGGCTACACCTTC,CASNWDKSNYGYTF